This T cell receptor (beta chain) derives from a study of blood T cell repertoires in COVID-19. In germline, CDR1 is MNHEY, CDR2 SVGAGI. With 10 bases removed from V and 4 bases from J, the gap between germline ends came to 19 bases. This CDR3 is 15 amino acids long. Sequencing was performed with immunoSEQ multiplex PCR; in TCRdb, only in-frame clones are kept and a portion is missing. The sample records fewer than 250,000 clones, 84% being singletons. This clone was seen just once. Material: peripheral blood. The chain recombines TRBV6-5 with TRBJ1-4; D may be TRBD1 (5 bases). The TCR sequence derives from a man in his forties or fifties with acute or convalescent COVID-19. The DNA for the CDR3 is TGTGCCACCTTGGGATCTGAGCAGGGTAATGAAAAACTGTTTTTT. Its translation is CATLGSEQGNEKLFF.